The present T cell receptor (beta chain) was sequenced within a study of beta chain features in type 1 diabetes. Study context: All samples combined gave roughly 100 million sorted cells for examination.

Overall study results and limits: TCRB CDR3s from Type 1 diabetes patients were moderately but significantly shorter in all four CD4+ subsets.

Remarks on this clone: Its specificity is unknown.

Isolated RNA was reverse transcribed in full, so expressed TCRB transcripts were sequenced. TCRdb keeps only in-frame clones here, not all; method: immunoSEQ multiplex PCR. In the table there are roughly 500,000 clones, about an eighth of which are singletons. Input material: naive CD4+ T cells from blood. This clonotype was obtained from a woman aged 18-29 years in good health.

The CDR3 spells CSVVGSDEKLFF. CDR3 in DNA: TGCAGCGTTGTAGGGTCGGACGAAAAACTGTTTTTT. V is TRBV29-1 and J is TRBJ1-4; D is ambiguous. The CDR3 is 12 residues long. Trimming stripped 4 bases from V and 8 bases from J, with 11 bases between. Germline CDR1 SQVTM, CDR2 ANQGSEA.